This TCR beta chain was identified in a study of T cell responses to AZD1222 COVID-19 vaccine. Study-wide results and caveats: The peak T cell response came first, and repertoires were sampled only after it. Vaccination with two AZD1222 doses was followed by a rise in Spike-specific TCR breadth and depth. Nearly half of spike-specific TCRs reportedly target unmutated variant regions.

Sequencing was performed with immunoSEQ multiplex PCR; in TCRdb, only in-frame clones are kept and a portion is missing. In the table there are approximately 150,000 clones, roughly 93% of which are singletons. CDR1 and CDR2 from the germline V gene are MNHEY and SVGAGI. The CDR3 is 14 amino acids. V lost 2 bases and J lost 8; bases outside the gene matches: 7. In its sample, this clone was seen once. What it binds is not known. The sequences come from peripheral blood, collected 28 days after the second AZD1222 dose. The sequence was collected from an adult who received the AZD1222 COVID-19 vaccine. V is TRBV6-5 and J is TRBJ1-2; TRBD1 aligns across 8 bases. CDR3 residues: CASSYGVPGGGYTF. The CDR3 DNA is TGTGCCAGCAGTTACGGCGTCCCAGGGGGCGGCTACACCTTC.